Presented here are 8 T cell receptor beta chains from one specimen sequenced in a study of early T cells in non-severe SARS-CoV-2 infection. TCRdb re-derived calls from the 5' RACE reads in MiXCR, one entry per CDR3 protein. The profile shows tens of thousands of distinct CDR3 sequences, approximately 13% of them singletons. Sequencing input: whole blood. Receptors originate from an adult who was a healthcare worker with PCR-confirmed SARS-CoV-2 infection or an uninfected control (not recorded which).

This clonotype was recorded many times. This chain connects TRBV7-9 to TRBJ2-5; D remains ambiguous. The CDR3 is made up of 11 amino acids. The V and J ends lost 6 bases and 1 base respectively, with 3 bases between them. Germline V gene data show CDR1 as SEHNR and CDR2 as FQNEAQ (reference sequence). CDR3 in DNA: TGTGCCAGCAGGGGCCAAGAGACCCAGTACTTC. Translating it yields CASRGQETQYF.

This clonotype was found a few times. The CDR3 coding sequence is TGTGCCTTTAATTTTGGGACTGAAGCTTTCTTT. Protein product: CAFNFGTEAFF. The chain employs TRBV30 and TRBJ1-1; D remains unclear. The ends were cut back, 7 bases at V and 5 bases at J, with 11 bases in the middle. The CDR3 contains 11 residues. Germline assignment: CDR1 GTSNPN and CDR2 SVGIG (reference sequence).

In this sample, this clonotype turned up many times. The V and J genes are TRBV20-1 and TRBJ1-4; D is perhaps TRBD1 (5 bases). The germline V and J ends were trimmed by 6 bases and 0 bases, with 17 bases remaining between them. The CDR3 contains 16 residues. The V gene's germline CDR1 is DFQATT and CDR2 SNEGSKA (reference sequence). CDR3 in amino acids: CSATGLGNPTNEKLFF. The DNA for the CDR3 is TGCAGTGCCACAGGATTGGGAAACCCAACTAATGAAAAACTGTTTTTT.

The DNA of the CDR3 is TGTGCCAGCAGTCAGCCGGGACAGGGGAACCAGCCCCAGCATTTT. Translated, it gives CASSQPGQGNQPQHF. The gene calls are TRBV28 and TRBJ1-5; 10 bases match TRBD1. With V trimmed by 5 bases and J by 7 bases, 8 bases remained unmatched. CDR3 length: 15 amino acids. The germline gives CDR1 MDHEN, CDR2 SYDVKM.

This clonotype was detected ten times or more. The chain recombines TRBV9 with TRBJ1-1; D gene ambiguous. The V and J ends lost 3 bases and 0 bases respectively, with 9 bases between them. Germline-derived CDR1 and CDR2 are SGDLS and YYNGEE. The CDR3 has 14 amino acids. The CDR3 here is CASSAGSLNTEAFF. The CDR3 DNA sequence: TGTGCCAGCAGCGCGGGATCGTTGAACACTGAAGCTTTCTTT.

A few counts support this clonotype. The chain has TRBV3-1 and TRBJ2-1, with 9 nucleotides matching TRBD2. The CDR3 length is 17 residues. The ends lost 3 bases at V and 6 bases at J; junction bases unmatched: 12. Germline CDR1 and CDR2: LGHDT and YNNKEL (reference sequence). The CDR3: CASSHPRSGGGRNEQFF. CDR3 nucleotides: TGTGCCAGCAGCCACCCTCGTAGCGGGGGAGGACGCAATGAGCAGTTCTTC.

In its sample, this clonotype was seen many times. This rearrangement joins TRBV19 to TRBJ1-5; TRBD1 is a possible D gene (5 bases). CDR1 is LNHDA, CDR2 SQIVND, per germline (reference sequence). V lost 5 bases to trimming and J lost 9 bases, with 17 bases between them. The CDR3 has 14 amino acids. The chain's CDR3 is CASSPGTSVSPQHF. CDR3 DNA: TGTGCCAGTAGTCCCGGGACGTCGGTTTCGCCCCAGCATTTT.

The chain has TRBV9 and TRBJ2-1, with TRBD2 identical over 10 bases. Germline V gene data show CDR1 as SGDLS and CDR2 as YYNGEE. This CDR3 has 16 amino acids. V lost 0 bases and J lost 7; bases outside the gene matches: 7. The CDR3 DNA is TGTGCCAGCAGCGTAGGGGCGGCTAGCGGGAGTAATGAGCAGTTCTTC. The encoded protein is CASSVGAASGSNEQFF.